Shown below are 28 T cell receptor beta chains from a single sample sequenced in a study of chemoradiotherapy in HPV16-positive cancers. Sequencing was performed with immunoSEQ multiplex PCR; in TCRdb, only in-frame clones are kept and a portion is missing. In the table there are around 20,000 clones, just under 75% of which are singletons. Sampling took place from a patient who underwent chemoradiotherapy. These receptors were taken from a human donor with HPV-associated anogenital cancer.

In nucleotides, the CDR3 is TGTGCCAGCAGCGGACAGACCCTAAGCCTTGAGCAGTTCTTC. This codes for CASSGQTLSLEQFF. V gene TRBV2 combines with J gene TRBJ2-1; tentatively, D is TRBD1 (6 bases). The CDR3 loop spans 14 amino acids. The V gene's germline CDR1 is SNHLY and CDR2 FYNNEI. V gave up 6 bases and J gave up 9 bases, with 18 bases separating them.

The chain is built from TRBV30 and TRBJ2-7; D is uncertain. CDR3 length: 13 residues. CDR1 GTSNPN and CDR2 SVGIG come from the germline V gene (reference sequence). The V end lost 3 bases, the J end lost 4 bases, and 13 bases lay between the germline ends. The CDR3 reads CAWSPGPTYEQYF. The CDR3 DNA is TGTGCCTGGAGCCCTGGGCCGACATACGAGCAGTACTTC.

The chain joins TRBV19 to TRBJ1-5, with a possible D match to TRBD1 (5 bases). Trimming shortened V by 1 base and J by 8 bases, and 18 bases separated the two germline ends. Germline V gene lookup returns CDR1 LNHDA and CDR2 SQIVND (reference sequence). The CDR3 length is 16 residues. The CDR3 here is CASSIGIGRGSEPQHF. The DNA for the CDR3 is TGTGCCAGTAGTATAGGGATTGGTAGGGGCTCGGAGCCCCAGCATTTT.

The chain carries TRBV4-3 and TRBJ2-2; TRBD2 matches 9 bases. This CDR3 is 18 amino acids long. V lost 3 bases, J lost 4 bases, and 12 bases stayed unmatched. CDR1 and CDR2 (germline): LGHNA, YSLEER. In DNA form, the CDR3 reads TGCGCCAGCAGCCAGAGGCTAGCGGGAAACACGGGCACCGGGGAGCTGTTTTTT. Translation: CASSQRLAGNTGTGELFF.

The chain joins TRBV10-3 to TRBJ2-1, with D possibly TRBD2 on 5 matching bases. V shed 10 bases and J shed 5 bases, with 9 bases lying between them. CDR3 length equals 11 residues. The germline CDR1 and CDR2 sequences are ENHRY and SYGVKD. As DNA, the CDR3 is TGTGCCACGACTATAAACAATGAGCAGTTCTTC. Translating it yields CATTINNEQFF.

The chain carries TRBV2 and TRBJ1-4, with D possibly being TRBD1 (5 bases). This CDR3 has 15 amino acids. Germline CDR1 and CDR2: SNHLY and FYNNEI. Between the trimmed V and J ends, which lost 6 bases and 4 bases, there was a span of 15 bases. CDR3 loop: CASRDRDGLNEKLFF. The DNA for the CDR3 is TGTGCCAGCAGAGATAGGGACGGCCTTAATGAAAAACTGTTTTTT.

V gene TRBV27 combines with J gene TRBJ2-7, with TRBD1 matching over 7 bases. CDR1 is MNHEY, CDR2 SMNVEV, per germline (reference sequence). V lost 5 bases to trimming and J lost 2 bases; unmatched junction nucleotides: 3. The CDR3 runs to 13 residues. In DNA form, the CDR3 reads TGTGCCAGCAGTCACAGGGGCCCCTACGAGCAGTACTTC. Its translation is CASSHRGPYEQYF.

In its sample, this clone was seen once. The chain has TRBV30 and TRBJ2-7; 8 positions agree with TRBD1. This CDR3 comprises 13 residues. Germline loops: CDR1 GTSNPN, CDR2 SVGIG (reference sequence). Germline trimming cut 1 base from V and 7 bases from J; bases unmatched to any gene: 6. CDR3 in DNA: TGTGCCTGGAGTGCCCAGGGGGCTGGGGAGCAGTACTTC. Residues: CAWSAQGAGEQYF.

The CDR3 reads CASERLAGGPGDTGELFF. CDR3 nucleotides: TGTGCCAGCGAAAGACTAGCGGGAGGGCCAGGGGACACCGGGGAGCTGTTTTTT. The chain links TRBV9 to TRBJ2-2, with TRBD2 identical over 14 bases. CDR1 is SGDLS and CDR2 is YYNGEE in the germline V gene. The CDR3 totals 18 residues. The ends lost 7 bases at V and 3 bases at J; junction bases unmatched: 11. The full variable domain, with the rest looked up from reference TRBV9 and TRBJ2-2, is DSGVTQTPKHLITATGQRVTLRCSPRSGDLSVYWYQQSLDQGLQFLIQYYNGEERAKGNILERFSAQQFPDLHSELNLSSLELGDSALYFCASERLAGGPGDTGELFFGEGSRLTVL.

The CDR3 protein is CASSPSGSSYNEQFF. CDR3 nucleotide sequence: TGTGCCAGCAGCCCAAGCGGGAGCTCCTACAATGAGCAGTTCTTC. This chain connects TRBV7-2 to TRBJ2-1, with 8 bases fitting TRBD2. The germline CDR1 and CDR2 sequences are SGHTA and FQGNSA. The CDR3 spans 15 residues. The V segment lost 5 bases and the J segment 0 bases; nucleotides outside the gene matches: 3.

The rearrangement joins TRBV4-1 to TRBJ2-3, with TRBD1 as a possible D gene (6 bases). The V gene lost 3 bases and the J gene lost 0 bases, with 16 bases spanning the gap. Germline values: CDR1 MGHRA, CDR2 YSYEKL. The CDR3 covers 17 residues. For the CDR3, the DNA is TGCGCCAGCAGCCAGACCAGGGGCCCTACTAGCACAGATACGCAGTATTTT. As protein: CASSQTRGPTSTDTQYF.

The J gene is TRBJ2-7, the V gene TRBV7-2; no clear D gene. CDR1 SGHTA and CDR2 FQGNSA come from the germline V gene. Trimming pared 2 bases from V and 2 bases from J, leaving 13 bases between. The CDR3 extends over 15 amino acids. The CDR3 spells CASSLFPLTAYEQYF. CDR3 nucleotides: TGTGCCAGCAGCTTATTTCCTCTCACGGCCTACGAGCAGTACTTC.

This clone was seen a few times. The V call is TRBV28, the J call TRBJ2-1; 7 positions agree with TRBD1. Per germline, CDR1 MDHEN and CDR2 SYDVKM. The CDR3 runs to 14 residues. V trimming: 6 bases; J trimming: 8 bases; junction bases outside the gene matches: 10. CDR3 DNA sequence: TGTGCCAGCAGGAGGACAGGCACCTGGGATGAGCAGTTCTTC. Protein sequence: CASRRTGTWDEQFF.

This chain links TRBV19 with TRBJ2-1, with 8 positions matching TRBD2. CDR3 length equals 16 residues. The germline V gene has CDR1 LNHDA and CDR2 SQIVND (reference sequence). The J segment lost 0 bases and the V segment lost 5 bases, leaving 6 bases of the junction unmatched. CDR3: CASSHSGVSSYNEQFF. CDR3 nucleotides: TGTGCCAGTAGTCATAGCGGGGTCAGCTCCTACAATGAGCAGTTCTTC.

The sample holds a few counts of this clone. The chain's CDR3 is CASSQDPSQSGQFF. As DNA, the CDR3 is TGTGCCAGCAGCCAAGACCCGTCCCAGTCAGGGCAGTTCTTC. The rearrangement links TRBV4-2 to TRBJ2-1; D gene ambiguous. CDR1 is LGHNA, CDR2 YNFKEQ, per germline. The CDR3 runs to 14 residues. V was cut by 0 bases and J by 12 bases, with 15 bases left in between.

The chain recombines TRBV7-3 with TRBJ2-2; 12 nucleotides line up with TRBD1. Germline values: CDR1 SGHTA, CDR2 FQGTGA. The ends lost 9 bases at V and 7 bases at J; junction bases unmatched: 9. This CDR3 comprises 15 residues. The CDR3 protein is CASSRDRGLNGELFF. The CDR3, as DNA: TGTGCCAGTTCCCGGGACAGGGGGCTAAACGGGGAGCTGTTTTTT.

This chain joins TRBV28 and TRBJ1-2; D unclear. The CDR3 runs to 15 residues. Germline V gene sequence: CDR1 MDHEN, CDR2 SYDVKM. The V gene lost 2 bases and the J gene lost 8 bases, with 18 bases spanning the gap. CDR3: CASSLGLGGRYGYTF. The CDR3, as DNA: TGTGCCAGCAGTTTAGGACTGGGAGGGAGATACGGCTACACCTTC.

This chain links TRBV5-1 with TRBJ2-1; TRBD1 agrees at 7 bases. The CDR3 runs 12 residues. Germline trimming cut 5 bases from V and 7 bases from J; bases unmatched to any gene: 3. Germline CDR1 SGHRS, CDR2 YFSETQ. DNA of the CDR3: TGCGCCAGCAGAGACAGGGTAAATGAGCAGTTCTTC. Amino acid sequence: CASRDRVNEQFF.

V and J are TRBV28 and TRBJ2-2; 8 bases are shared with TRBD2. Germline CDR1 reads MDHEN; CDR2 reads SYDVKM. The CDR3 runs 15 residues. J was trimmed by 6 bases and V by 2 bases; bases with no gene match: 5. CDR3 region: CASSLGTSRSGELFF. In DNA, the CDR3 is TGTGCCAGCAGTTTAGGGACTAGTCGCTCCGGGGAGCTGTTTTTT.

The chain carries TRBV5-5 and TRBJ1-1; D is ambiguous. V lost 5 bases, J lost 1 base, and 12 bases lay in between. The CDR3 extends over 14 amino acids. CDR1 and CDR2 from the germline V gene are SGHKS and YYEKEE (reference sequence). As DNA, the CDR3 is TGTGCCAGCAGTCTATCCTGGGGGAACACTGAAGCTTTCTTT. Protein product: CASSLSWGNTEAFF.

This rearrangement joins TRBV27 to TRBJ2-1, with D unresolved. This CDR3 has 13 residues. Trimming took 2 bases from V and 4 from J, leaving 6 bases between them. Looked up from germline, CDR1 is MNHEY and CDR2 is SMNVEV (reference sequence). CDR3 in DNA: TGTGCCAGCAGTTTAGCGGAGTACAATGAGCAGTTCTTC. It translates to CASSLAEYNEQFF.

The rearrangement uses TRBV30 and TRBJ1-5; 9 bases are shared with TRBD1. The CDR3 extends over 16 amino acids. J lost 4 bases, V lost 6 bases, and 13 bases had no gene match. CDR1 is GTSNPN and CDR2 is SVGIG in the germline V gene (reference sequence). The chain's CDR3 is CACALGGTGRNQPQHF. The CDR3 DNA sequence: TGTGCCTGCGCCCTCGGAGGGACAGGGCGTAATCAGCCCCAGCATTTT.

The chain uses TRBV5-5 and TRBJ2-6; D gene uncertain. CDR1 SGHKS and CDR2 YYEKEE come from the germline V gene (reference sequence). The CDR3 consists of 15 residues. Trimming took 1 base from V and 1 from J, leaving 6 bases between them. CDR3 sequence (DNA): TGTGCCAGCAGCTTGACTGTTTCTGGGGCCAACGTCCTGACTTTC. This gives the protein CASSLTVSGANVLTF.

The CDR3 spells CASSRDFPLNEQFF. In DNA form, the CDR3 reads TGTGCCAGCAGTCGGGACTTCCCACTCAATGAGCAGTTCTTC. The rearrangement links TRBV6-1 to TRBJ2-1; possibly TRBD2 for D (6 bases). The V and J ends lost 5 bases and 6 bases respectively, with 14 bases between them. The CDR3 has 14 residues. The V gene's germline CDR1 is MNHNS and CDR2 SASEGT.

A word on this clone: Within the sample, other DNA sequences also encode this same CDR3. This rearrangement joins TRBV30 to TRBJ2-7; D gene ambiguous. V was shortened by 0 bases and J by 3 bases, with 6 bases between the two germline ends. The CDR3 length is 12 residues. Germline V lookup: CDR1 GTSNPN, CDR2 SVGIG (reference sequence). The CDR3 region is CAWSVPGYEQYF. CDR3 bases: TGTGCCTGGAGTGTACCAGGCTACGAGCAGTACTTC.

The DNA for the CDR3 is TGTGCCAGCTCACCCACAGGGATGCCTAATGAAAAACTGTTTTTT. It encodes CASSPTGMPNEKLFF. The chain joins TRBV18 to TRBJ1-4; weak D call: TRBD1 (6 bases). The V gene's germline CDR1 is KGHSH and CDR2 LQKENI. This CDR3 contains 15 residues. V lost 3 bases and J 3 bases, leaving 11 bases between the germline ends.

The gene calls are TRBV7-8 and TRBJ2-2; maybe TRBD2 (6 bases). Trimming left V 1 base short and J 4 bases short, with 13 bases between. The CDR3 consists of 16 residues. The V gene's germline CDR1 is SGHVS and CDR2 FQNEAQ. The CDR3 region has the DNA TGTGCCAGCAGCTTAGATGGGCAGGGAGGCACCGGGGAGCTGTTTTTT. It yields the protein CASSLDGQGGTGELFF.

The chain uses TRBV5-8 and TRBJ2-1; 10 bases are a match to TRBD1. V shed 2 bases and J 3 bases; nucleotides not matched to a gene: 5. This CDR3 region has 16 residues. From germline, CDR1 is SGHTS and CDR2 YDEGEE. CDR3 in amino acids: CASSFSGDRGYNEQFF. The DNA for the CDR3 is TGTGCCAGCAGCTTCTCCGGGGACAGGGGCTACAATGAGCAGTTCTTC.